A selection of T cell receptor beta chains follows, all from one sample in a study of lymphopenia after photon versus proton radiotherapy. Only in-frame clones appear in the TCRdb table, and some are missing; sequencing was by immunoSEQ multiplex PCR. Of under 20,000 clones in the sample, around 90% are singletons; the top ten hold roughly 6.6%. The starting material was peripheral blood, obtained from a patient treated with photon-based radiotherapy. These receptors originate from a man in his fifties or sixties with pancreatic cancer. Each CDR3 is given with its conserved first and last residue. The order of the fields is clone size, V gene, D gene, J gene, CDR3 DNA, CDR3 protein. The D gene is left open where the match is weak. The size of a clone is reported for some rows only, either as once, few or many, or as a class for expanded clones.

clone size: -
V gene: TRBV5-1
D gene: TRBD1
J gene: TRBJ2-6
CDR3 DNA: TGCGCCAGCAGCTTTGACAGGGCGGGGGCCAACGTCCTGACTTTC
CDR3 protein: CASSFDRAGANVLTF

clone size: -
V gene: TRBV5-3
D gene: TRBD1
J gene: TRBJ1-6
CDR3 DNA: TGTGCCAGCAGCTTGGAGGGACAGGGTTATACACCCCTCCACTTT
CDR3 protein: CASSLEGQGYTPLHF

clone size: -
V gene: TRBV30
D gene: -
J gene: TRBJ1-5
CDR3 DNA: TGTGCCTGGAGTATTAATAGCAATCAGCCCCAGCATTTT
CDR3 protein: CAWSINSNQPQHF

clone size: -
V gene: TRBV18
D gene: -
J gene: TRBJ1-1
CDR3 DNA: TGTGCCAGCTCATCGGTGGGCAGGAACACTGAAGCTTTCTTT
CDR3 protein: CASSSVGRNTEAFF

clone size: -
V gene: TRBV19
D gene: TRBD1
J gene: TRBJ2-3
CDR3 DNA: TGTGCCAGTAGTCCGCAGCGTGGGACAGGAACAGATACGCAGTATTTT
CDR3 protein: CASSPQRGTGTDTQYF

clone size: -
V gene: TRBV4-2
D gene: -
J gene: TRBJ2-5
CDR3 DNA: TGTGCCAGCAGCCGTGACGGGGCAGGTGAGACCCAGTACTTC
CDR3 protein: CASSRDGAGETQYF

clone size: large
V gene: TRBV11-3
D gene: -
J gene: TRBJ2-7
CDR3 DNA: TGTGCCAGCAGCTTAGATCCGTCCGGCTCCTACGAGCAGTACTTC
CDR3 protein: CASSLDPSGSYEQYF

clone size: once
V gene: TRBV19
D gene: TRBD1
J gene: TRBJ2-7
CDR3 DNA: TGTGCCAGTAGTCTGGGACAGGGGCCCTACGAGCAGTACTTC
CDR3 protein: CASSLGQGPYEQYF

clone size: once
V gene: TRBV9
D gene: -
J gene: TRBJ2-1
CDR3 DNA: TGTGCCAGCAGCGTGGGGGCCCCTTCCTACAATGAGCAGTTCTTC
CDR3 protein: CASSVGAPSYNEQFF

clone size: once
V gene: TRBV9
D gene: -
J gene: TRBJ2-7
CDR3 DNA: TGTGCCAGCAGCGACGGGGGAAACTCCTACGAGCAGTACTTC
CDR3 protein: CASSDGGNSYEQYF

clone size: -
V gene: TRBV27
D gene: -
J gene: TRBJ1-4
CDR3 DNA: TGTGCCAGCAGTTTGGGGGGAGCTAATGAAAAACTGTTTTTT
CDR3 protein: CASSLGGANEKLFF

clone size: -
V gene: TRBV11-3
D gene: -
J gene: TRBJ1-6
CDR3 DNA: TGTGCCAGCAGCTTTGACTTGAATTCACCCCTCCACTTT
CDR3 protein: CASSFDLNSPLHF

clone size: -
V gene: TRBV7-8
D gene: -
J gene: TRBJ1-6
CDR3 DNA: TGTGCCAGCGCAGGAGCTTATAATTCACCCCTCCACTTT
CDR3 protein: CASAGAYNSPLHF

clone size: -
V gene: TRBV19
D gene: TRBD1
J gene: TRBJ2-7
CDR3 DNA: TGTGCCAGTAGCGGCACGGAACCGGACAGGCCCCTTGTATCCGAGCAGTACTTC
CDR3 protein: CASSGTEPDRPLVSEQYF

clone size: -
V gene: TRBV29-1
D gene: -
J gene: TRBJ1-1
CDR3 DNA: TGCAGCGTTGAATTGGGGAATCAAGCTTTCTTT
CDR3 protein: CSVELGNQAFF

clone size: -
V gene: TRBV7-9
D gene: TRBD1
J gene: TRBJ1-2
CDR3 DNA: TGTGCCAGCAGCTTACCGGGACAGCACCTTCTTTATGGCTACACCTTC
CDR3 protein: CASSLPGQHLLYGYTF

clone size: few
V gene: TRBV7-6
D gene: -
J gene: TRBJ1-6
CDR3 DNA: TGTGCCAGCAGCCGCGAATCCCAGAATTCACCCCTCCACTTT
CDR3 protein: CASSRESQNSPLHF

clone size: -
V gene: TRBV18
D gene: -
J gene: TRBJ2-4
CDR3 DNA: TGTGCCAGCTCACCACCTCGTTTTAGGAACATTCAGTACTTC
CDR3 protein: CASSPPRFRNIQYF

clone size: -
V gene: TRBV6-1
D gene: -
J gene: TRBJ2-7
CDR3 DNA: TGTGCCAGCAGTGATTCGGCCAACTACGAGCAGTACTTC
CDR3 protein: CASSDSANYEQYF

clone size: -
V gene: TRBV12-5
D gene: -
J gene: TRBJ2-1
CDR3 DNA: TGTGCTAGTGGTTTGGTTAGGAATGAGCAGTTCTTC
CDR3 protein: CASGLVRNEQFF

clone size: -
V gene: TRBV6-6
D gene: -
J gene: TRBJ1-2
CDR3 DNA: TGTGCCAGCAGTTACATTAACTATGGCTACACCTTC
CDR3 protein: CASSYINYGYTF

clone size: -
V gene: TRBV2
D gene: -
J gene: TRBJ2-2
CDR3 DNA: TGTGCCAGCAGACAGGGAAGAACCGGGGAGCTGTTTTTT
CDR3 protein: CASRQGRTGELFF

clone size: -
V gene: TRBV5-4
D gene: TRBD1
J gene: TRBJ1-1
CDR3 DNA: TGTGCCAGCAGCCAGGGACAGGGACGTGGGTACACTGAAGCTTTCTTT
CDR3 protein: CASSQGQGRGYTEAFF

clone size: -
V gene: TRBV5-1
D gene: -
J gene: TRBJ2-1
CDR3 DNA: TGCGCCAGCAGCCCTCGGACAGAACACAATGAGCAGTTCTTC
CDR3 protein: CASSPRTEHNEQFF

clone size: -
V gene: TRBV6-1
D gene: TRBD2
J gene: TRBJ2-5
CDR3 DNA: TGTGCCAGCAGTGAATGGCGGGGGGGTAGGTTCTCCCCTGAACGCTTTAGGCAAGAGACCCAGTACTTC
CDR3 protein: CASSEWRGGRFSPERFRQETQYF

clone size: -
V gene: TRBV2
D gene: TRBD1
J gene: TRBJ2-4
CDR3 DNA: TGTGCCAGCACCGCTAGACAGGGCTCAGCCAAAAACATTCAGTACTTC
CDR3 protein: CASTARQGSAKNIQYF

clone size: -
V gene: TRBV2
D gene: -
J gene: TRBJ2-7
CDR3 DNA: TGTGCCAGCAGAGGGACTCGTAGCTCCTACGAGCAGTACTTC
CDR3 protein: CASRGTRSSYEQYF

clone size: -
V gene: TRBV4-2
D gene: -
J gene: TRBJ2-5
CDR3 DNA: TGTGCCAGCAGCTTGGGTTTAGAGACCCAGTACTTC
CDR3 protein: CASSLGLETQYF

clone size: -
V gene: TRBV7-2
D gene: -
J gene: TRBJ1-1
CDR3 DNA: TGTGCCAGCAGCTTAGGAGCAGGGTATTACACTGAAGCTTTCTTT
CDR3 protein: CASSLGAGYYTEAFF

clone size: -
V gene: TRBV15
D gene: TRBD1
J gene: TRBJ2-5
CDR3 DNA: TGTGCCACCAGCAGAGATCCACGGACAGGGGGGGAGACCCAGTACTTC
CDR3 protein: CATSRDPRTGGETQYF

clone size: -
V gene: TRBV7-9
D gene: TRBD2
J gene: TRBJ2-5
CDR3 DNA: TGTGCCAGCAGCTTCCCGAGCGGGGGACGTCAAGAGACCCAGTACTTC
CDR3 protein: CASSFPSGGRQETQYF

clone size: once
V gene: TRBV6-5
D gene: -
J gene: TRBJ1-6
CDR3 DNA: TGTGCCAGGAGTTGGTTGGACTCACCCCTCCACTTT
CDR3 protein: CARSWLDSPLHF

clone size: -
V gene: TRBV30
D gene: -
J gene: TRBJ1-4
CDR3 DNA: TGTGCCTGGCTTGGACAGCCCGCAACTAATGAAAAACTGTTTTTT
CDR3 protein: CAWLGQPATNEKLFF

clone size: -
V gene: TRBV6-1
D gene: -
J gene: TRBJ1-2
CDR3 DNA: TGTGCCAGCAAGGCAGGCTACTATGGCTACACCTTC
CDR3 protein: CASKAGYYGYTF

clone size: -
V gene: TRBV30
D gene: -
J gene: TRBJ2-7
CDR3 DNA: TGTGCCTGGAGGAGTACGGCGGAGCAGTACTTC
CDR3 protein: CAWRSTAEQYF

clone size: -
V gene: TRBV19
D gene: -
J gene: TRBJ1-4
CDR3 DNA: TGTGCCAGTAGTATTAGGGGTACTAATGAAAAACTGTTTTTT
CDR3 protein: CASSIRGTNEKLFF

clone size: -
V gene: TRBV11-1
D gene: -
J gene: TRBJ2-1
CDR3 DNA: TGTGCCAGCAGCCTAACTACCCTAACCGTTGGGGAGCAGTTCTTC
CDR3 protein: CASSLTTLTVGEQFF

clone size: -
V gene: TRBV6-1
D gene: TRBD1
J gene: TRBJ1-2
CDR3 DNA: TGTGCCAGCAGCCGGGACAGTAACTATGGCTACACCTTC
CDR3 protein: CASSRDSNYGYTF

clone size: once
V gene: TRBV29-1
D gene: TRBD2
J gene: TRBJ2-5
CDR3 DNA: TGCAGCGTTGGGGGGGGTCAAGAGACCCAGTACTTC
CDR3 protein: CSVGGGQETQYF

clone size: -
V gene: TRBV7-2
D gene: -
J gene: TRBJ2-7
CDR3 DNA: TGTGCCAGCAGTTATCCCCCAAAGAACGAGCAGTACTTC
CDR3 protein: CASSYPPKNEQYF

clone size: -
V gene: TRBV5-1
D gene: -
J gene: TRBJ2-7
CDR3 DNA: TGCGCCAGCAGCTTGGCCCCGGACAAGAGCTCCTACGAGCAGTACTTC
CDR3 protein: CASSLAPDKSSYEQYF